These 4 T cell receptor beta chains were sequenced from one sample in a study of blood T cell repertoires in COVID-19. TCRdb's table, derived via immunoSEQ multiplex PCR, lists solely in-frame clones and lacks some. The sample lists 400,000 to 450,000 clones, approximately 89% seen once, with approximately 1.5% in the top ten. The sequenced sample was peripheral blood. These receptors came from a middle-aged woman with COVID-19, enrolled during active disease.

The chain carries TRBV7-8 and TRBJ1-1; 7 bases line up with TRBD1. This CDR3 has 16 amino acids. Germline assignment: CDR1 SGHVS and CDR2 FQNEAQ. V gave up 6 bases and J gave up 3 bases; unmatched junction bases: 13. CDR3: CASRKTEGAGDTEAFF. The CDR3 DNA reads as TGTGCCAGCAGGAAAACCGAGGGGGCCGGGGACACTGAAGCTTTCTTT.

V and J are TRBV7-8 and TRBJ2-1, with 10 bases matching TRBD2. The CDR3 is 17 amino acids. With 4 bases clipped from V and 4 bases from J, the junction kept 10 bases outside the gene matches. Germline V CDR1 and CDR2: SGHVS, FQNEAQ. This CDR3 reads CASSSTPGLAVYNEQFF. As DNA, the CDR3 is TGTGCCAGCAGCTCAACCCCAGGACTAGCGGTTTACAATGAGCAGTTCTTC.

The chain is built from TRBV9 and TRBJ2-5; 7 nucleotides line up with TRBD1. J gave up 5 bases and V 2 bases, and 6 bases lay outside the gene matches. Germline CDR1 reads SGDLS; CDR2 reads YYNGEE. The CDR3 contains 14 residues. The CDR3 loop is CASSVGDRAETQYF. The CDR3 nucleotides read TGTGCCAGCAGCGTGGGAGACAGGGCTGAGACCCAGTACTTC.

The chain carries TRBV7-3 and TRBJ1-3, with D unclear. Germline V CDR1 and CDR2: SGHTA, FQGTGA. There are 15 residues in the CDR3. The V and J ends lost 0 bases and 0 bases respectively, with 6 bases between them. In nucleotides, the CDR3 is TGTGCCAGCAGCTTAACCGGAGACTCTGGAAACACCATATATTTT. It specifies CASSLTGDSGNTIYF.